These 4 T cell receptor beta chains were all obtained from the same sample, sequenced in a study of blood T cell repertoires in COVID-19. Repertoires were generated with immunoSEQ multiplex PCR, while TCRdb's copy carries only in-frame clones and drops some. The table shows some 190,000 clones, with around 80% occurring only once. The sequenced sample consisted of peripheral blood. Receptors were obtained from a woman aged 55-70 years with COVID-19, enrolled during active disease.

The chain is built from TRBV19 and TRBJ2-2; 8 nucleotides line up with TRBD1. This CDR3 has 13 amino acids. The germline V gene encodes CDR1 LNHDA and CDR2 SQIVND (reference sequence). Unmatched junction bases numbered 6, after V lost 11 bases and J lost 4 bases. CDR3: CAGRGRLTGELFF. CDR3 DNA sequence: TGTGCCGGCAGGGGGCGTCTCACCGGGGAGCTGTTTTTT.

This clone was recorded a few times. J is TRBJ1-5 and V is TRBV11-2; the match to TRBD1 covers 7 bases. J was trimmed by 5 bases and V by 1 base; bases with no gene match: 5. Germline CDR1 is SGHAT and CDR2 is FQNNGV. The CDR3 runs to 15 residues. The DNA of the CDR3 is TGTGCCAGCAGCTTAGGGGCCAGGGGGGATCAGCCCCAGCATTTT. Amino acid sequence: CASSLGARGDQPQHF.

Only one count was recorded for this clone. The V and J genes are TRBV7-2 and TRBJ2-7; 9 nucleotides align to TRBD2. The germline V gene encodes CDR1 SGHTA and CDR2 FQGNSA. The V and J ends lost 1 base and 4 bases, in that order; junction bases with no gene match: 8. CDR3 length: 16 residues. CDR3 residues: CASSLGRPTSGYEQYF. The DNA of the CDR3 is TGTGCCAGCAGCTTAGGGAGACCCACTAGCGGGTACGAGCAGTACTTC. Looking up the rest from reference TRBV7-2 and TRBJ2-7 gives the full variable domain: GAGVSQSPSNKVTEKGKDVELRCDPISGHTALYWYRQSLGQGLEFLIYFQGNSAPDKSGLPSDRFSAERTGGSVSTLTIQRTQQEDSAVYLCASSLGRPTSGYEQYFGPGTRLTVT.

As regards this clone: The germline gene is not matched at one end of the junction; a read error may be the cause. The gene calls are TRBV28 and TRBJ1-2, with 8 bases matching TRBD1. CDR3 size: 14 residues. CDR1 MDHEN and CDR2 SYDVKM come from the germline V gene. CDR3 DNA sequence: TGTGCCAGCAGAAAGGACAGGGTTCCCCTCCCACCCCACTTC. Protein sequence: CASRKDRVPLPPHF.